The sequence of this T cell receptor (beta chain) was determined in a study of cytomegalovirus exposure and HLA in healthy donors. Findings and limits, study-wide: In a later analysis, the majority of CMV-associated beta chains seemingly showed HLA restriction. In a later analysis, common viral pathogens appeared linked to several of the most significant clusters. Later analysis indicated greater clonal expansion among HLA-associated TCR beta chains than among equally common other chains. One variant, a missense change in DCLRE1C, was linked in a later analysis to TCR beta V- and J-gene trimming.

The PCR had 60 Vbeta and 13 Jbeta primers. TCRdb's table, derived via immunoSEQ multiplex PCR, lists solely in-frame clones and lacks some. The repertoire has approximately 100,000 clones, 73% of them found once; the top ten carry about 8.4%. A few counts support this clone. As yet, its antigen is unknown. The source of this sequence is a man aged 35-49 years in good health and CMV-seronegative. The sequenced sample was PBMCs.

This CDR3 is CASSQDKGATNEKLFF. CDR3 bases: TGCGCCAGCAGCCAAGATAAGGGAGCAACTAATGAAAAACTGTTTTTT. The chain uses TRBV4-3 and TRBJ1-4; D unresolved. Trimming pared 0 bases from V and 0 bases from J, leaving 8 bases between. Germline V gene sequence: CDR1 LGHNA, CDR2 YSLEER. There are 16 residues in the CDR3.